Below are 3 T cell receptor beta chains sequenced from a single sample in a study of blood T cell repertoires in COVID-19. The assay was immunoSEQ multiplex PCR, and TCRdb's table has in-frame clones only and misses some. This table holds approximately 400,000 clones, over 75% found once. The specimen sequenced was PBMCs or T cells enriched from blood (not recorded which). The receptor set was obtained from a man under 40 who had recovered from COVID-19.

This chain uses TRBV19 with TRBJ2-7; D is unresolved. V lost 6 bases, J lost 0 bases, and 9 bases lay in between. This CDR3 comprises 13 residues. CDR1 is LNHDA, CDR2 SQIVND, per germline (reference sequence). CDR3 in DNA: TGTGCCAGTAGCTGGGCCAGCTCCTACGAGCAGTACTTC. Translation: CASSWASSYEQYF. Complete variable domain (other parts from reference TRBV19 and TRBJ2-7): DGGITQSPKYLFRKEGQNVTLSCEQNLNHDAMYWYRQDPGQGLRLIYYSQIVNDFQKGDIAEGYSVSREKKESFPLTVTSAQKNPTAFYLCASSWASSYEQYFGPGTRLTVT.

This chain uses TRBV4-3 with TRBJ1-6; no clear D. This CDR3 contains 16 residues. The V end lost 1 base, the J end lost 5 bases, and 12 bases lay between the germline ends. The V gene's germline CDR1 is LGHNA and CDR2 YSLEER. This chain's CDR3 is CASSQVPGYNNSPLHF. The CDR3 DNA reads TGCGCCAGCAGCCAAGTTCCGGGATATAATAATTCACCCCTCCACTTT.

This chain links TRBV30 with TRBJ2-3; possible D gene TRBD2, 6 bases. Germline V CDR1 and CDR2: GTSNPN, SVGIG (reference sequence). V was cut by 2 bases and J by 3 bases, with 15 bases left in between. There are 15 residues in the CDR3. For the CDR3, the DNA is TGTGCCTGGAGTAGGCCGGGGGAGGTGACAGATACGCAGTATTTT. This translates into CAWSRPGEVTDTQYF.